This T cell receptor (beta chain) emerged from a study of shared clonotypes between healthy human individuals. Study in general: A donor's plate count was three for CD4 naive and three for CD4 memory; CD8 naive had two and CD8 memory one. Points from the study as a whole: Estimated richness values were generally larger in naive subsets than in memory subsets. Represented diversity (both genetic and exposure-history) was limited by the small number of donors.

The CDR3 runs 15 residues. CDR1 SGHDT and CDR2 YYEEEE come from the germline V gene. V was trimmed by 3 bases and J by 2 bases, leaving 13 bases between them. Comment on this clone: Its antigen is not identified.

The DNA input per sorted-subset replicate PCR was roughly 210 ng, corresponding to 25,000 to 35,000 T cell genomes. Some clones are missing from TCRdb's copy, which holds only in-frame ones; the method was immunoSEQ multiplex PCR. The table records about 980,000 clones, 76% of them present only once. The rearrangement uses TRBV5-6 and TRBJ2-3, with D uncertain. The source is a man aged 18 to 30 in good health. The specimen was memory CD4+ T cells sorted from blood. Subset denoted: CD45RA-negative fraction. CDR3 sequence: CASSSLRTVTDTQYF. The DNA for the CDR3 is TGTGCCAGCAGCTCCCTGCGGACGGTCACAGATACGCAGTATTTT. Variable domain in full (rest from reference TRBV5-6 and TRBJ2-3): DAGVTQSPTHLIKTRGQQVTLRCSPKSGHDTVSWYQQALGQGPQFIFQYYEEEERQRGNFPDRFSGHQFPNYSSELNVNALLLGDSALYLCASSSLRTVTDTQYFGPGTRLTVL.